The entry below gives a single T cell receptor (beta chain) sequence along with its context. Its antigen remains unidentified. Base qualities are missing; no much larger clone stands one base away. This specimen belongs to a study of shared clonotypes between healthy human individuals (dated by TCRdb to 2019 to 2021). Background on the whole study: The cohort included a few men and two women between 18 and 49 years of age. For each donor, three plates each were used for CD4 naive and CD4 memory, two plates were used for CD8 naive, and one plate was used for CD8 memory. Leukapheresis yielded between about 0.94 and 8.9 billion PBMCs per donor. Different laboratories and diverse techniques were used to prepare libraries and sequence TCR repertoires, to increase sequencing depth and limit assay-specific biases. To estimate repertoire size and how much clonotypes are shared between individuals, the study performed deep sequencing of blood TCR repertoires from about 5 healthy adults. What the research found in general, with its limitations: Compared with non-shared clonotypes, the clonotypes found in all four sorted-subset donors had higher generation probabilities. Sampling was restricted to blood, and TCR repertoires in tissues likely differ from the TCR repertoires found in blood. Pairwise subsampling led to the expectation that sequencing depth would affect the degree of clonotype sharing among donors. Naive subsets generally had larger estimated clonotype richness than memory subsets. Incomplete sequencing was indicated by rarefaction of sorted-subset datasets, despite the large sequencing depth. The small number of donors limited the genetic and exposure-history diversity represented. Across a few donors, roughly 5.1% of naive CD4, roughly 3.5% of naive CD8, approximately 2.5% of memory CD4, and around 0.4% of memory CD8 clonotypes were shared.

TCR CDR3 regions were amplified from genomic DNA by multiplex PCR using the deep immunoSEQ assay. For each cell subset, the extracted genomic DNA was distributed evenly across all wells of several immunoSEQ 96-well plates, and each plate served as one replicate. For sorted subsets, approximately 0.2 ug of genomic DNA, equivalent to around 29,000 T cell genomes, went into each replicate PCR. Purified libraries were measured with a Qubit 3.0 fluorometer, size-checked on a Bioanalyzer 2100, and measured again with the KAPA Library Quantification kit. Every immunoSEQ 96-well plate was sequenced on a dedicated single-read 150-cycle Illumina NextSeq 550 flow cell. Concerning the study's data processing: The immunoSEQ output contained only junctional sequences without quality scores, so filtering could not match that applied to full-length reads. To assign V/J genes and CDR3, sequences were annotated using PyIR, a Python wrapper for IgBLAST v1.9, with IMGT germline references. Any read was removed if the V/J assignment was weak (E-value above 1e-6), the CDR3 was missing, or the read contained stop codons, out-of-frame junctions, or ambiguous translated residues. V3J clonotypes were defined as sequences sharing an identical inferred V gene, J gene, and CDR3 amino acid sequence. Percentage overlap between repertoires was computed as shared unique clonotypes divided by the size of the smaller repertoire. Richness of each repertoire was evaluated using RTK rarefaction, the Chao1 estimator, and Recon v2.1 estimates of unobserved clonotypes. For all TCRbeta clonotypes obtained by the gDNA method from a handful of donors, generation probabilities were computed with OLGA. TCRdb holds this immuneACCESS table with in-frame rearrangements only. Some clones are missing; in checked studies, unresolved V genes explain under half, and the rest has no known cause. For V, J and clone size, that table is used; D and trimming come from the DNA. The sample table contains about 1 million clones; only one count was recorded for around 76% of them. Clones ranked in the top ten supply roughly 1.4% of the sample.

Healthy HIV-negative adults with no recently reported acute infections or vaccinations were included as donors. Every donor was a Caucasian adult residing in Nashville, Tennessee, USA. CD4+ T cells were enriched by magnetic negative selection, after which naive cells were positively selected on CD45RA and the negative fraction was taken as the memory subset. Blood was collected by leukapheresis, and PBMCs were isolated by Ficoll-Histopaque density gradient centrifugation and then cryopreserved in liquid nitrogen vapor phase. Analytical flow cytometry was used to check the purity and quantity of each magnetically sorted T cell population. Each sorted fraction had its genomic DNA isolated and then quantified by UV absorbance on a Nanodrop 2000c. Its CDR3 holds 12 amino acids, cysteine through phenylalanine. Only the CDR3 part of the read is kept: 36 bases, read in frame from the first base. Trimmed from V: 7 bases; trimmed from J: 7 bases; junction bases lacking a gene match: 4. Based on the germline V gene, the CDR1 and CDR2 sequences are MDHEN and SYDVKM.

Sequencing input: memory CD4+ T cells sorted from blood. The cell subset or site tag for this specimen amounts to: CD45RA-negative fraction. This clonotype was sampled from a man younger than 35 in good health. The chain was built from TRBV28 and TRBJ1-5, and TRBD1 matches 7 of the central bases. The nucleotides read TGTGCCAGCAATGACAGGGACCAGCCCCAGCATTTT. It is translated as CASNDRDQPQHF.